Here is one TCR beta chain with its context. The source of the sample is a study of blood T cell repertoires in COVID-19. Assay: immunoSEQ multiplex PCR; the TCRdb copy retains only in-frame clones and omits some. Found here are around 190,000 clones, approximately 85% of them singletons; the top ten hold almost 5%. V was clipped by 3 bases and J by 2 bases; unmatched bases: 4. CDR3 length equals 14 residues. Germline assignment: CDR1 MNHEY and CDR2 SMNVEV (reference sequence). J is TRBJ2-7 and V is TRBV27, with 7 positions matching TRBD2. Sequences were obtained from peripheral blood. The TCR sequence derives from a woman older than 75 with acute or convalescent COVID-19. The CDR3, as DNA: TGTGCCAGCAGTTTCCGGGGGGAGGCCTACGAGCAGTACTTC. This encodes CASSFRGEAYEQYF.